This TCR beta chain is drawn from a study of TIL therapy for anti-PD-1-resistant metastatic lung cancer. The immunoSEQ assay was v3. Assay: immunoSEQ multiplex PCR; the TCRdb copy retains only in-frame clones and omits some. The sample includes 50,000 to 60,000 clones, 55% to 75% seen only once; the top ten take 5.6%. Time point here: pre-treatment sample, taken before nivolumab and TIL therapy. Pleural nodules or supraclavicular lymph nodes made up most of the excised metastases sampled. Tumors were harvested before any PD-1/PD-L1 blockade. The length of the CDR3 is 16 residues. Germline lookup yields CDR1 SGHRS and CDR2 YFSETQ. V dropped 4 bases and J dropped 6 bases, with 20 bases sitting between them.

Sequenced material: tumor tissue, taken at baseline. This TCR came from a person aged 25 to 80 with non-small cell lung cancer. V gene TRBV5-1 combines with J gene TRBJ2-1, with D possibly being TRBD1 or TRBD2 (6 bases each). This CDR3 is CASSLLGAGRTNEQFF. The CDR3 DNA reads as TGCGCCAGCAGCCTCCTGGGGGCGGGGCGGACCAATGAGCAGTTCTTC.